These T cell receptor beta chains were read from a single sample in a study of OX40 agonist ivuxolimab in advanced cancers. The assay was immunoSEQ multiplex PCR, and TCRdb's table has in-frame clones only and misses some. Here the sample spans approximately 15,000 clones, more than 65% being singletons. The specimen was CD4+ or CD8+ T cells sorted from blood, collected in a trial of the OX40 agonist ivuxolimab. These receptors all come from an adult with an advanced solid tumor such as melanoma, head and neck, liver or kidney cancer. Both conserved end residues are part of each CDR3. A D gene is named only where the DNA matches it firmly. The size entry is marked missing in some rows and otherwise reads once, few, many or a size class.

J gene: TRBJ1-2; clone size: -; V gene: TRBV12-5; D gene: -; CDR3 protein: CASGLEDYGYTF; CDR3 DNA: TGTGCTAGTGGTTTAGAGGACTATGGCTACACCTTC
J gene: TRBJ2-5; clone size: once; V gene: TRBV7-9; D gene: TRBD2; CDR3 protein: CASSFTLAGRVETQYF; CDR3 DNA: TGTGCCAGCAGCTTTACACTAGCGGGGAGGGTGGAGACCCAGTACTTC
J gene: TRBJ1-1; clone size: medium-sized; V gene: TRBV9; D gene: -; CDR3 protein: CASSRYPADTEAFF; CDR3 DNA: TGTGCCAGCAGCCGTTACCCGGCGGACACTGAAGCTTTCTTT
J gene: TRBJ2-5; clone size: -; V gene: TRBV10-1; D gene: TRBD2; CDR3 protein: CASRRFGLAEQETQYF; CDR3 DNA: TGTGCCAGCAGGCGGTTCGGACTAGCGGAGCAAGAGACCCAGTACTTC
J gene: TRBJ2-5; clone size: -; V gene: TRBV6-5; D gene: -; CDR3 protein: CASSFRRGETQYF; CDR3 DNA: TGTGCCAGCAGTTTCAGGCGGGGAGAGACCCAGTACTTC
J gene: TRBJ2-6; clone size: -; V gene: TRBV29-1; D gene: -; CDR3 protein: CSVESLTSSGANVLTF; CDR3 DNA: TGCAGCGTTGAATCCCTGACTAGTTCCGGGGCCAACGTCCTGACTTTC
J gene: TRBJ1-1; clone size: -; V gene: TRBV5-5; D gene: -; CDR3 protein: CASSLQAGPTEAFF; CDR3 DNA: TGTGCCAGCAGCTTACAGGCCGGCCCAACCGAAGCTTTCTTT
J gene: TRBJ1-1; clone size: -; V gene: TRBV7-9; D gene: TRBD1; CDR3 protein: CASSPRDRSMNTEAFF; CDR3 DNA: TGTGCCAGCAGCCCACGGGACAGGAGCATGAACACTGAAGCTTTCTTT
J gene: TRBJ2-7; clone size: once; V gene: TRBV6-4; D gene: TRBD1; CDR3 protein: CASSDAGTDYEQYF; CDR3 DNA: TGTGCCAGCAGTGACGCCGGGACAGACTACGAGCAGTACTTC
J gene: TRBJ1-1; clone size: -; V gene: TRBV9; D gene: -; CDR3 protein: CASSPGGDTEAFF; CDR3 DNA: TGTGCCAGCAGCCCTGGGGGGGACACTGAAGCTTTCTTT
J gene: TRBJ1-2; clone size: -; V gene: TRBV27; D gene: TRBD1; CDR3 protein: CASSPLLGTGPLGGYTF; CDR3 DNA: TGTGCCAGCAGTCCCCTCCTGGGGACAGGACCTTTGGGTGGCTACACCTTC
J gene: TRBJ2-1; clone size: few; V gene: TRBV4-2; D gene: TRBD2; CDR3 protein: CASSQETSGSLYNEQFF; CDR3 DNA: TGTGCCAGCAGCCAAGAAACTAGCGGGAGCCTCTACAATGAGCAGTTCTTC
J gene: TRBJ2-1; clone size: -; V gene: TRBV2; D gene: -; CDR3 protein: CASSESDAWAEQFF; CDR3 DNA: TGTGCCAGCAGTGAATCGGACGCGTGGGCCGAGCAGTTCTTC
J gene: TRBJ2-1; clone size: -; V gene: TRBV13; D gene: -; CDR3 protein: CASSFDLSSYNEQFF; CDR3 DNA: TGTGCCAGCAGCTTTGACTTGAGCTCCTACAATGAGCAGTTCTTC
J gene: TRBJ1-2; clone size: -; V gene: TRBV7-9; D gene: -; CDR3 protein: CASSLVGQTYGYTF; CDR3 DNA: TGTGCCAGCAGCTTAGTAGGGCAGACCTATGGCTACACCTTC
J gene: TRBJ1-2; clone size: -; V gene: TRBV7-2; D gene: -; CDR3 protein: CASLIFGMDYGYTF; CDR3 DNA: TGTGCCAGCTTAATATTCGGGATGGATTATGGCTACACCTTC
J gene: TRBJ2-2; clone size: -; V gene: TRBV18; D gene: TRBD2; CDR3 protein: CANGGEAGGPTTGELFF; CDR3 DNA: TGTGCCAACGGCGGAGAGGCGGGAGGGCCGACCACCGGGGAGCTGTTTTTT
J gene: TRBJ2-6; clone size: once; V gene: TRBV16; D gene: -; CDR3 protein: CASSLIGSGANVLTF; CDR3 DNA: TGTGCCAGCAGCCTAATAGGTTCTGGGGCCAACGTCCTGACTTTC
J gene: TRBJ2-1; clone size: -; V gene: TRBV2; D gene: -; CDR3 protein: CASISAMGQYNEQFF; CDR3 DNA: TGTGCCAGCATCTCGGCCATGGGGCAATACAATGAGCAGTTCTTC
J gene: TRBJ2-3; clone size: -; V gene: TRBV30; D gene: TRBD1; CDR3 protein: CAWSGGQDSTDTQYF; CDR3 DNA: TGTGCCTGGAGTGGGGGACAGGATAGCACAGATACGCAGTATTTT
J gene: TRBJ2-1; clone size: -; V gene: TRBV30; D gene: -; CDR3 protein: CAWRNKGSNEQFF; CDR3 DNA: TGTGCCTGGAGAAACAAGGGGTCCAATGAGCAGTTCTTC
J gene: TRBJ2-1; clone size: medium-sized; V gene: TRBV7-2; D gene: TRBD1; CDR3 protein: CASSLGQGDNEQFF; CDR3 DNA: TGTGCCAGCAGCTTGGGACAGGGTGACAATGAGCAGTTCTTC
J gene: TRBJ2-2; clone size: -; V gene: TRBV15; D gene: -; CDR3 protein: CATSRSDPGELFF; CDR3 DNA: TGTGCCACCAGCAGATCTGATCCCGGGGAGCTGTTTTTT
J gene: TRBJ2-6; clone size: -; V gene: TRBV13; D gene: -; CDR3 protein: CASSLRPSGANVLTF; CDR3 DNA: TGTGCCAGCAGCTTACGGCCCTCTGGGGCCAACGTCCTGACTTTC
J gene: TRBJ1-1; clone size: -; V gene: TRBV5-4; D gene: TRBD1; CDR3 protein: CASSSDRGAFF; CDR3 DNA: TGTGCCAGCAGCTCCGACAGGGGGGCTTTCTTT
J gene: TRBJ1-4; clone size: -; V gene: TRBV7-9; D gene: TRBD1; CDR3 protein: CASSWTGLPNEKLFF; CDR3 DNA: TGTGCCAGCAGCTGGACAGGGCTACCTAATGAAAAACTGTTTTTT
J gene: TRBJ1-5; clone size: few; V gene: TRBV15; D gene: -; CDR3 protein: CATSSTINSNQPQHF; CDR3 DNA: TGTGCCACCAGCAGCACCATTAATAGCAATCAGCCCCAGCATTTT
J gene: TRBJ2-7; clone size: -; V gene: TRBV7-8; D gene: -; CDR3 protein: CASSLAGSAYEQYF; CDR3 DNA: TGTGCCAGCAGCTTAGCGGGCAGCGCCTACGAGCAGTACTTC
J gene: TRBJ2-3; clone size: -; V gene: TRBV19; D gene: -; CDR3 protein: CASSLWGTDTQYF; CDR3 DNA: TGTGCCAGTAGCCTGTGGGGCACAGATACGCAGTATTTT
J gene: TRBJ2-1; clone size: few; V gene: TRBV5-4; D gene: -; CDR3 protein: CASSNYNEQFF; CDR3 DNA: TGTGCCAGCAGCAACTACAATGAGCAGTTCTTC
J gene: TRBJ2-1; clone size: -; V gene: TRBV5-4; D gene: -; CDR3 protein: CASSFETSFVDEQFF; CDR3 DNA: TGTGCCAGCAGCTTCGAGACTAGTTTCGTGGATGAGCAGTTCTTC
J gene: TRBJ2-1; clone size: -; V gene: TRBV6-4; D gene: -; CDR3 protein: CASSEETGYNEQFF; CDR3 DNA: TGTGCCAGCAGTGAGGAAACGGGATACAATGAGCAGTTCTTC
J gene: TRBJ1-1; clone size: -; V gene: TRBV5-1; D gene: -; CDR3 protein: CASSLAGTGGTEAFF; CDR3 DNA: TGCGCCAGCAGCTTGGCCGGGACGGGGGGCACTGAAGCTTTCTTT
J gene: TRBJ2-7; clone size: -; V gene: TRBV6-1; D gene: -; CDR3 protein: CASSYQGLEQYF; CDR3 DNA: TGTGCCAGCAGTTATCAGGGGCTGGAGCAGTACTTC
J gene: TRBJ1-2; clone size: -; V gene: TRBV6-6; D gene: -; CDR3 protein: CASSYSGQGFYGYTF; CDR3 DNA: TGTGCCAGCAGTTACTCGGGCCAGGGATTCTATGGCTACACCTTC
J gene: TRBJ2-7; clone size: -; V gene: TRBV7-6; D gene: -; CDR3 protein: CASSFSDPYEQYF; CDR3 DNA: TGTGCCAGCAGCTTTTCGGACCCCTACGAGCAGTACTTC
J gene: TRBJ2-7; clone size: -; V gene: TRBV29-1; D gene: -; CDR3 protein: CSVVSGASTYEQYF; CDR3 DNA: TGCAGCGTTGTTTCCGGGGCTTCTACCTACGAGCAGTACTTC
J gene: TRBJ2-3; clone size: -; V gene: TRBV27; D gene: -; CDR3 protein: CASSFGTDSDTQYF; CDR3 DNA: TGTGCCAGCAGTTTCGGAACAGATTCAGATACGCAGTATTTT
J gene: TRBJ2-1; clone size: -; V gene: TRBV5-1; D gene: -; CDR3 protein: CASSWPGLPNEQFF; CDR3 DNA: TGCGCCAGCAGCTGGCCGGGACTTCCAAATGAGCAGTTCTTC
J gene: TRBJ2-7; clone size: -; V gene: TRBV30; D gene: TRBD2; CDR3 protein: CAWSVASGSYEQYF; CDR3 DNA: TGTGCCTGGAGTGTTGCTAGCGGCTCCTACGAGCAGTACTTC
J gene: TRBJ2-5; clone size: -; V gene: TRBV6-5; D gene: TRBD2; CDR3 protein: CASSYGLAGGPETQYF; CDR3 DNA: TGTGCCAGCAGCTACGGACTAGCGGGAGGGCCCGAGACCCAGTACTTC
J gene: TRBJ2-7; clone size: -; V gene: TRBV7-2; D gene: TRBD2; CDR3 protein: CASSLAPLAGAYEQYF; CDR3 DNA: TGTGCCAGCAGCTTAGCGCCTTTAGCGGGAGCCTACGAGCAGTACTTC
J gene: TRBJ1-1; clone size: few; V gene: TRBV11-3; D gene: TRBD1; CDR3 protein: CASSLWGGTVMNTEAFF; CDR3 DNA: TGTGCCAGCAGCTTATGGGGCGGGACAGTGATGAACACTGAAGCTTTCTTT
J gene: TRBJ2-7; clone size: -; V gene: TRBV5-1; D gene: -; CDR3 protein: CASSLGSGEQYF; CDR3 DNA: TGCGCCAGCAGCTTGGGCTCGGGCGAGCAGTACTTC
J gene: TRBJ2-3; clone size: -; V gene: TRBV4-1; D gene: -; CDR3 protein: CASSQEASTDTQYF; CDR3 DNA: TGCGCCAGCAGCCAAGAAGCAAGCACAGATACGCAGTATTTT
J gene: TRBJ2-1; clone size: -; V gene: TRBV5-8; D gene: -; CDR3 protein: CASSLYGSPYNEQFF; CDR3 DNA: TGTGCCAGCAGCTTGTACGGGAGCCCTTACAATGAGCAGTTCTTC